Described below is a single T cell receptor (beta chain) sequence and its context. Source study methods: Estimation of nucleated cell counts relied on the amplification of reference gene primers. TCRdb keeps only in-frame clones here, not all; method: immunoSEQ multiplex PCR. D and trimming were read from the DNA, whereas the V and J calls and clone size are those reported in that table. The table has about 200,000 clones, 90% seen once. The sample originates from a study of blood T cell repertoires in COVID-19. Background on the study: COVID-19 samples, acute and convalescent, were from the United States, Italy and Spain. PBMCs, B-cell-depleted T cells, or T cells were the source of the cDNA or gDNA that made up the material.

CDR1 is SGHRS and CDR2 is YFSETQ in the germline V gene. V was trimmed by 1 base and J by 4 bases, leaving 13 bases between them. The CDR3 covers 15 residues. Sequences were obtained from peripheral blood. The origin of this receptor is a man aged 50 to 59 with acute or convalescent COVID-19. This chain uses TRBV5-1 with TRBJ2-3, with D perhaps TRBD2 (7 bases). CDR3 sequence (DNA): TGCGCCAGCAGCTTGCCCTCGGGGGGCGCAGATACGCAGTATTTT. Translation gives CASSLPSGGADTQYF.